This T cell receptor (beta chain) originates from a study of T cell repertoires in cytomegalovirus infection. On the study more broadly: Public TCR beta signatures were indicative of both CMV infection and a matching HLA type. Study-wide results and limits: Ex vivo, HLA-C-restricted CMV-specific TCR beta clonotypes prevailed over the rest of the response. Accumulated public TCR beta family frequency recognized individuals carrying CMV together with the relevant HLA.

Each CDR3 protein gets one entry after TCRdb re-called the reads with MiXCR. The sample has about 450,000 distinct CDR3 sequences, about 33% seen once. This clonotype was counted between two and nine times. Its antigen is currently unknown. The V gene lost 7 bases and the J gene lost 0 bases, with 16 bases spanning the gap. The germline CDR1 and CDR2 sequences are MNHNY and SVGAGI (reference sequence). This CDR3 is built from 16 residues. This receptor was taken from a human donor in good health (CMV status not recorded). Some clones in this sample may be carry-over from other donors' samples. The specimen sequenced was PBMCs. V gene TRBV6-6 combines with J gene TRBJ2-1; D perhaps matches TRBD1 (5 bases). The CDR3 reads CASTQPDIRSYNEQFF. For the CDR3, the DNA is TGTGCCAGCACCCAACCGGACATCCGCTCCTACAATGAGCAGTTCTTC.